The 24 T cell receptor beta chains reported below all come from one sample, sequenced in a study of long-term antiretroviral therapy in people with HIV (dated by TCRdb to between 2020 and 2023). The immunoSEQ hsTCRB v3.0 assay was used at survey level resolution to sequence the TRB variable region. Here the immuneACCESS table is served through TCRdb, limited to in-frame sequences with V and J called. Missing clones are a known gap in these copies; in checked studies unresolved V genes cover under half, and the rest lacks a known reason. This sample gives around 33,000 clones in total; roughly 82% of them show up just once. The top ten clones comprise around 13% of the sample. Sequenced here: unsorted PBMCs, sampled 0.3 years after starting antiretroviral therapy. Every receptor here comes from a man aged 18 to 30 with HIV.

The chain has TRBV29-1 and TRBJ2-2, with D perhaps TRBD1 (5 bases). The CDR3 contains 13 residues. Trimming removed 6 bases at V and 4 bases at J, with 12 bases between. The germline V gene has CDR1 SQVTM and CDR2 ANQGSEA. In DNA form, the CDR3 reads TGCAGCGTATTTACAGGACGCACCGGGGAGCTGTTTTTT. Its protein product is CSVFTGRTGELFF.

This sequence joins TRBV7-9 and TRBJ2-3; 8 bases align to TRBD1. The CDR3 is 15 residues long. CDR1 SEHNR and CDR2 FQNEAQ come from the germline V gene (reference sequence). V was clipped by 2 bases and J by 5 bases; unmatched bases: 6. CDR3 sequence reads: CASSLFQGARDTQYF. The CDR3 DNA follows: TGTGCCAGCAGCTTATTTCAGGGGGCTAGAGATACGCAGTATTTT.

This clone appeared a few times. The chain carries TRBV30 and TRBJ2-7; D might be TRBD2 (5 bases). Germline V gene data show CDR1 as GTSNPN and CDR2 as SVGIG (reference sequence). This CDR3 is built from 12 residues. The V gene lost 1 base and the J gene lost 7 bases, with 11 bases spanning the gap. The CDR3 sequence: CAWSGTSGEQYF. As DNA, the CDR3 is TGTGCCTGGAGTGGGACTTCGGGGGAGCAGTACTTC.

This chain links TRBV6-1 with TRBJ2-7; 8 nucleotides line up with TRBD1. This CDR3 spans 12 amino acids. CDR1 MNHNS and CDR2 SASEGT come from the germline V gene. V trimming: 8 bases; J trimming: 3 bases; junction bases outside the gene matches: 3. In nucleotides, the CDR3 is TGTGCCAGCGGACAGGGCAGCTACGAGCAGTACTTC. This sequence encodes CASGQGSYEQYF.

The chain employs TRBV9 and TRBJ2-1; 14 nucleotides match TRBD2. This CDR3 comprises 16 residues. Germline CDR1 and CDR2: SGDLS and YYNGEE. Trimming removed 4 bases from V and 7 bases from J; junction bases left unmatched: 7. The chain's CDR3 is CASSRRTSGGLNEQFF. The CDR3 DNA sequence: TGTGCCAGCAGCAGACGGACTAGCGGGGGGCTAAATGAGCAGTTCTTC.

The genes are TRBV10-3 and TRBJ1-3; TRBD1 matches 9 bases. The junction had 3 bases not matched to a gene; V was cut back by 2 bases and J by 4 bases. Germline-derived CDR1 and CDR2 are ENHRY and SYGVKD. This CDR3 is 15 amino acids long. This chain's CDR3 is CAISEPTGGGNTIYF. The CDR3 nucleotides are TGTGCCATCAGTGAGCCGACAGGGGGAGGAAACACCATATATTTT.

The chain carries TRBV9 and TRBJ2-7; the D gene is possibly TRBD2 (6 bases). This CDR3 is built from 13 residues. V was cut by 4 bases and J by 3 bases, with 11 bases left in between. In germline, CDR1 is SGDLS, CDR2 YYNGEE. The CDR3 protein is CASSPGLHYEQYF. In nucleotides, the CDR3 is TGTGCCAGCAGCCCGGGACTTCACTACGAGCAGTACTTC.

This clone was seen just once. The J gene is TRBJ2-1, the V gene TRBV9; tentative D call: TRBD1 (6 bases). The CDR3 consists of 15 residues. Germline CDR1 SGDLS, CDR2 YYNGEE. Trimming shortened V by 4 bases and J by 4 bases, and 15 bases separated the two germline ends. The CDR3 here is CASSSSHQGYNEQFF. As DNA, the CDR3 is TGTGCCAGCAGCTCTAGCCATCAGGGGTACAATGAGCAGTTCTTC.

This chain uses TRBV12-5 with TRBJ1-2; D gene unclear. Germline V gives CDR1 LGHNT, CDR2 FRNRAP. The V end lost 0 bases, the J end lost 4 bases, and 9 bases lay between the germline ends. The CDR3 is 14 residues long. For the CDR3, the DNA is TGTGCTAGTGGTTTGGTGGCCAGCACCTATGGCTACACCTTC. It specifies CASGLVASTYGYTF.

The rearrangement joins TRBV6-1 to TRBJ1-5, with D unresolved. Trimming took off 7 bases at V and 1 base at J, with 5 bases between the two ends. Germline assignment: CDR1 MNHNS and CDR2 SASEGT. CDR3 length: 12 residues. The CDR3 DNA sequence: TGTGCCAGCACGGAGAGCAATCAGCCCCAGCATTTT. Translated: CASTESNQPQHF.

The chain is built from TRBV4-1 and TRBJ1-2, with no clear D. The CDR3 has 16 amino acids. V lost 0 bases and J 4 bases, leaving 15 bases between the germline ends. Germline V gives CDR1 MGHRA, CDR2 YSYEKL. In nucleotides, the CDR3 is TGCGCCAGCAGCCAAGATATCTCCGGGGATTTCTATGGCTACACCTTC. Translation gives CASSQDISGDFYGYTF.

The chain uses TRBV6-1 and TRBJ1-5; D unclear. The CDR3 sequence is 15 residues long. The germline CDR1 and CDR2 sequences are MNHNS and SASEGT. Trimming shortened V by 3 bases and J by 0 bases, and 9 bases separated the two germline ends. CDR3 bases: TGTGCCAGCAGTGATCAAGGGCATAGCAATCAGCCCCAGCATTTT. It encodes CASSDQGHSNQPQHF.

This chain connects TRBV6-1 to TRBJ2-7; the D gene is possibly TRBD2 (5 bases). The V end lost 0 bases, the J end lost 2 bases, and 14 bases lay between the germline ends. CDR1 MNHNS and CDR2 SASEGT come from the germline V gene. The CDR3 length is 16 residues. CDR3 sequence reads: CASSEAGYRTAYEQYF. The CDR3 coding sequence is TGTGCCAGCAGTGAAGCTGGGTATCGGACTGCCTACGAGCAGTACTTC.

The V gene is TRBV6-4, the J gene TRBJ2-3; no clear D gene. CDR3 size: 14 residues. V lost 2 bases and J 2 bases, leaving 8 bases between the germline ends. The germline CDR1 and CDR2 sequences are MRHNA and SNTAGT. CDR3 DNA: TGTGCCAGCAGTGACACACCCCTCACAGATACGCAGTATTTT. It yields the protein CASSDTPLTDTQYF.

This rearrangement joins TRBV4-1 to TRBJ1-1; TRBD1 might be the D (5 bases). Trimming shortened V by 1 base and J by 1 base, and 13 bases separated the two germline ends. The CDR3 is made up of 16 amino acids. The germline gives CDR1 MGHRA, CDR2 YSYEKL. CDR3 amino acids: CASSQAPDNTNTEAFF. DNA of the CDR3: TGCGCCAGCAGCCAAGCCCCGGACAACACGAACACTGAAGCTTTCTTT.

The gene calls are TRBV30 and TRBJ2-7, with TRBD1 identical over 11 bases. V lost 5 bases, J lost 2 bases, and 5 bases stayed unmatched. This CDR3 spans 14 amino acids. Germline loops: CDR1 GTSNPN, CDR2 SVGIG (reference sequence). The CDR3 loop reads CAWEPGQGAYEQYF. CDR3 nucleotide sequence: TGTGCCTGGGAACCGGGACAGGGGGCCTACGAGCAGTACTTC. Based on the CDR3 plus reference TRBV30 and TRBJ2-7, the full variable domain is SQTIHQWPATLVQPVGSPLSLECTVEGTSNPNLYWYRQAAGRGLQLLFYSVGIGQISSEVPQNLSASRPQDRQFILSSKKLLLSDSGFYLCAWEPGQGAYEQYFGPGTRLTVT.

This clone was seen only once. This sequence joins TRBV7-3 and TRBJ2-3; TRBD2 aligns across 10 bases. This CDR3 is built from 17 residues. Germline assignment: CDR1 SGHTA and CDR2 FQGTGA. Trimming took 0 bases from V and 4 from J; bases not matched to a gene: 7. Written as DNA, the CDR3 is TGTGCCAGCAGCTTAACCCCAGCGGGGGGGCGCCCAGATACGCAGTATTTT. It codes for CASSLTPAGGRPDTQYF. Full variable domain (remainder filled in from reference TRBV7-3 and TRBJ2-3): GAGVSQTPSNKVTEKGKYVELRCDPISGHTALYWYRQSLGQGPEFLIYFQGTGAADDSGLPNDRFFAVRPEGSVSTLKIQRTERGDSAVYLCASSLTPAGGRPDTQYFGPGTRLTVL.

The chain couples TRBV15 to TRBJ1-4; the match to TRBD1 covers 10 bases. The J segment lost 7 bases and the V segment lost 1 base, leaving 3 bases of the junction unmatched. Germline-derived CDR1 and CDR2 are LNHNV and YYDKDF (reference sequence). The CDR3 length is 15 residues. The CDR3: CATSRGTGGAEKLFF. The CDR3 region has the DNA TGTGCCACCAGCAGAGGGACAGGGGGGGCTGAAAAACTGTTTTTT.

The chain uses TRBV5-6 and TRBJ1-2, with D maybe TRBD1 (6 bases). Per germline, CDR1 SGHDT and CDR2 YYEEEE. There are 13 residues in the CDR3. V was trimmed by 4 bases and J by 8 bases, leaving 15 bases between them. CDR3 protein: CASSPQGFLGYTF. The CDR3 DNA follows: TGTGCCAGCAGCCCGCAGGGGTTCTTAGGCTACACCTTC.

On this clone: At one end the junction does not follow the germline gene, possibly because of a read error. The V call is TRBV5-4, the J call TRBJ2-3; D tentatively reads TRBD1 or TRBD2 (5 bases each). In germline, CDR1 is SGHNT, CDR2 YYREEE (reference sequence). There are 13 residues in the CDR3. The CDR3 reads CASRLGGTDTQYF. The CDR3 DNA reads TGTGCCAGCAGATTGGGGGGCACAGATACGCAGTATTTT.

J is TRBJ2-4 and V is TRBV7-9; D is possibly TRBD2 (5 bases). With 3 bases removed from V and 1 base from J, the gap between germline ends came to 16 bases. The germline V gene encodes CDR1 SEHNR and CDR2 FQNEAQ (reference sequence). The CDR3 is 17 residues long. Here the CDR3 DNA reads TGTGCCAGCAGCTTGTACCCCTCCAGGAGGGCCAAAAACATTCAGTACTTC. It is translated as CASSLYPSRRAKNIQYF.

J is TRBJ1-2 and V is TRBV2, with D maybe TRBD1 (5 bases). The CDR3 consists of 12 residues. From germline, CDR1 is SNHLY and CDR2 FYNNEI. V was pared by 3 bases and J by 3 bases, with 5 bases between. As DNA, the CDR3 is TGTGCCAGCAGTGAGACAGACTATGGCTACACCTTC. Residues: CASSETDYGYTF.

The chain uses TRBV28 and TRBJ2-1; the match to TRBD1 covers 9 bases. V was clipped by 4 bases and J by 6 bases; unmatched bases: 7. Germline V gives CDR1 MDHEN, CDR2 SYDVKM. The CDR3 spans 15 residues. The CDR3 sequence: CASSSPGQGANEQFF. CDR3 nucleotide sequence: TGTGCCAGCAGTTCGCCGGGACAGGGCGCCAATGAGCAGTTCTTC.

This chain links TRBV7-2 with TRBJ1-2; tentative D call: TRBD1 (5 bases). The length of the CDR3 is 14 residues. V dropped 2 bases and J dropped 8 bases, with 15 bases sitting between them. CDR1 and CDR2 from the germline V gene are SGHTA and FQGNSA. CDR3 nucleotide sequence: TGTGCCAGCAGCTTAAATGGGGCCAGGGACGGCTACACCTTC. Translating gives CASSLNGARDGYTF.